Below are 15 T cell receptor beta chains sequenced from a single sample in a study of blood T cell repertoires in COVID-19. Some clones are missing from TCRdb's copy, which holds only in-frame ones; the method was immunoSEQ multiplex PCR. The sample lists around 70,000 clones, around 83% occurring once. Material: peripheral blood. These receptors were obtained from a man older than 75 with acute or convalescent COVID-19.

The chain employs TRBV2 and TRBJ2-7, with 8 nucleotides matching TRBD2. With V trimmed by 6 bases and J by 5 bases, 9 bases remained unmatched. This CDR3 comprises 14 residues. The V gene's germline CDR1 is SNHLY and CDR2 FYNNEI. The CDR3: CASSRTSYKDEQYF. CDR3 nucleotides: TGTGCCAGCAGCCGGACTAGCTATAAGGACGAGCAGTACTTC.

This clone has only a few counts. This sequence joins TRBV2 and TRBJ1-1; 9 nucleotides match TRBD1. CDR1 SNHLY and CDR2 FYNNEI come from the germline V gene. V lost 4 bases and J lost 7; bases outside the gene matches: 10. The CDR3 consists of 15 residues. The CDR3 reads CASSAQGARRNEAFF. The CDR3 DNA sequence: TGTGCCAGCAGTGCACAGGGGGCGAGACGAAATGAAGCTTTCTTT.

This rearrangement joins TRBV19 to TRBJ2-5; D ambiguous. CDR1 LNHDA and CDR2 SQIVND come from the germline V gene (reference sequence). The CDR3 has 13 residues. V dropped 3 bases and J dropped 6 bases, with 11 bases sitting between them. CDR3 nucleotides: TGTGCCAGTAGTATCTCGGTTGAGAAGACCCAGTACTTC. It translates to CASSISVEKTQYF.

The chain is built from TRBV10-1 and TRBJ2-1, with D tentatively TRBD2 (6 bases). The V and J ends lost 3 bases and 3 bases respectively, with 12 bases between them. CDR1 and CDR2 from the germline V gene are WNHNN and SYGVQD (reference sequence). The CDR3 sequence is 15 residues long. CDR3 protein: CASSDYGSIYNEQFF. The CDR3 nucleotides are TGCGCCAGCAGTGATTACGGGAGCATCTACAATGAGCAGTTCTTC.

This clone has a single count. The chain is built from TRBV7-2 and TRBJ2-5, with TRBD1 as a possible D gene (6 bases). The CDR3 spans 14 residues. V was cut by 2 bases and J by 2 bases, with 9 bases left in between. From germline, CDR1 is SGHTA and CDR2 FQGNSA. The CDR3 reads CASSLSGQQETQYF. In DNA form, the CDR3 reads TGTGCCAGCAGCTTATCCGGACAGCAAGAGACCCAGTACTTC.

V and J are TRBV15 and TRBJ1-5, with 8 bases aligning to TRBD1. The V and J ends lost 4 bases and 1 base, in that order; junction bases with no gene match: 6. CDR1 and CDR2 from the germline V gene are LNHNV and YYDKDF (reference sequence). CDR3 length: 16 residues. In DNA, the CDR3 is TGTGCCACCAGCACTGGGACAGGTCCGAGCAATCAGCCCCAGCATTTT. It specifies CATSTGTGPSNQPQHF.

CDR3 sequence: CASSQGTDNQPQHF. The CDR3, as DNA: TGTGCCAGCAGCCAAGGGACAGATAATCAGCCCCAGCATTTT. The V call is TRBV3-1 (or the pseudogene TRBV3-2), the J call TRBJ1-5; weak D call: TRBD1 (6 bases). The CDR3 totals 14 residues. The V end lost 1 base, the J end lost 4 bases, and 8 bases lay between the germline ends. Germline CDR1 and CDR2: LGHDT and YNNKEL (reference sequence).

In the case of this clone: At the DNA level, this CDR3 is encoded by other sequences in the same sample as well. The V and J genes are TRBV30 and TRBJ1-1; 7 bases agree with TRBD1. CDR1 GTSNPN and CDR2 SVGIG come from the germline V gene (reference sequence). CDR3 length equals 11 residues. Trimming cost V 8 bases and J 11 bases; bases outside gene matches: 11. DNA of the CDR3: TGTGCCGTAGGGGGGACAGACAACGCTTTCTTT. Protein: CAVGGTDNAFF.

V gene TRBV3-1 (or the pseudogene TRBV3-2) combines with J gene TRBJ1-4; tentative D call: TRBD1 (5 bases). Trimming took off 4 bases at V and 8 bases at J, with 17 bases between the two ends. This CDR3 is 15 amino acids long. Germline CDR1 LGHDT, CDR2 YNNKEL (reference sequence). The CDR3 spells CASSPRTSIWEKLFF. CDR3 nucleotides: TGTGCCAGCAGCCCCAGGACATCTATATGGGAAAAACTGTTTTTT.

The chain employs TRBV21-1 and TRBJ2-5; no DNA check was done on the table's D call, TRBD2. TRBV21-1 is tagged as a pseudogene. The CDR3 runs to 13 residues. CDR3 in amino acids: CASSSRGGETQYF. The CDR3 nucleotides read TGTGCCAGCAGCAGTCGGGGGGGGGAGACCCAGTACTTC.

The gene calls are TRBV5-4 and TRBJ2-2, with D uncertain. V was clipped by 3 bases and J by 2 bases, with 5 bases between them. This CDR3 contains 13 residues. CDR1 and CDR2 from the germline V gene are SGHNT and YYREEE (reference sequence). The CDR3 sequence: CASSSYNTGELFF. The CDR3, as DNA: TGTGCCAGCAGCTCCTATAACACCGGGGAGCTGTTTTTT.

V and J are TRBV12-3 or TRBV12-4 and TRBJ2-7, with 7 bases fitting TRBD1. V shed 4 bases and J 6 bases; nucleotides not matched to a gene: 3. This CDR3 is built from 12 residues. The CDR3, as DNA: TGTGCCAGCAGTTCCCCAGGGGGCGAGCAGTACTTC. Amino acids: CASSSPGGEQYF.

V gene TRBV4-3 combines with J gene TRBJ2-3, with 9 bases matching TRBD2. Germline trimming cut 4 bases from V and 2 bases from J; bases unmatched to any gene: 7. This CDR3 has 16 amino acids. Germline V gene sequence: CDR1 LGHNA, CDR2 YSLEER. The CDR3 DNA reads TGCGCCAGCAGCCCTGGGCTAGCGGGGCTCACAGATACGCAGTATTTT. Protein product: CASSPGLAGLTDTQYF.

The chain combines TRBV11-1 with TRBJ2-2, with 7 bases fitting TRBD1. In germline, CDR1 is SGHAT, CDR2 FQDESV (reference sequence). The CDR3 has 15 residues. Trimming took 7 bases from V and 1 from J; bases not matched to a gene: 6. CDR3 residues: CASTLDRLNTGELFF. CDR3 in DNA: TGTGCCAGCACCCTGGACAGGTTGAACACCGGGGAGCTGTTTTTT.

This chain links TRBV4-3 with TRBJ1-1; 9 bases match TRBD1. J was trimmed by 0 bases and V by 4 bases; bases with no gene match: 9. The CDR3 is 17 amino acids. Germline CDR1 is LGHNA and CDR2 is YSLEER. The CDR3 sequence is CASSPSGTGTLNTEAFF. CDR3 sequence (DNA): TGCGCCAGCAGCCCTTCCGGGACAGGGACCCTGAACACTGAAGCTTTCTTT.